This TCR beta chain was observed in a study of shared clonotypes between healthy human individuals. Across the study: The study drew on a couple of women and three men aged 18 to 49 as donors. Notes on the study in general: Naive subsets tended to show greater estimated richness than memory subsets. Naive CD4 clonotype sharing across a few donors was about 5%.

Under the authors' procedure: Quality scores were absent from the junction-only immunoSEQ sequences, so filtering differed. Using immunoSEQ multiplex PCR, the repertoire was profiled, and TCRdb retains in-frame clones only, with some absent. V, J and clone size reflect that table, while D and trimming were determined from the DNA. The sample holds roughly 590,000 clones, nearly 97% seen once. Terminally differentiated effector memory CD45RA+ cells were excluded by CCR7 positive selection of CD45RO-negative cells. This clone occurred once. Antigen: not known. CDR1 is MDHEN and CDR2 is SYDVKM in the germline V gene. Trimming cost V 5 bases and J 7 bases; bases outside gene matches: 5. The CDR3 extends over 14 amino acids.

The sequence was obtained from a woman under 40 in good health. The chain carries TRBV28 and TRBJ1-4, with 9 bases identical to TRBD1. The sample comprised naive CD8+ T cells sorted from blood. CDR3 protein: CASSTGGASEKLFF. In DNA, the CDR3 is TGTGCCAGCAGTACAGGGGGCGCTTCTGAAAAACTGTTTTTT. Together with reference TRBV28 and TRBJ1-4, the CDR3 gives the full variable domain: DVKVTQSSRYLVKRTGEKVFLECVQDMDHENMFWYRQDPGLGLRLIYFSYDVKMKEKGDIPEGYSVSREKKERFSLILESASTNQTSMYLCASSTGGASEKLFFGSGTQLSVL.